This T cell receptor beta chain was recorded in a study of shared clonotypes between healthy human individuals. Trimming stripped 3 bases from V and 1 base from J, with 6 bases between. The CDR3 sequence is 13 residues long. The germline gives CDR1 LNHDA, CDR2 SQIVND (reference sequence). Produced via immunoSEQ multiplex PCR; TCRdb's table is partial and in-frame only. The data show more than 450,000 clones, around 79% seen once. This clone was observed once. The clonotype was recovered from a woman aged 35 to 49 in good health. Some clones in this sample may be carry-over from other donors' samples. J is TRBJ1-2 and V is TRBV19; D is unresolved. Input material: PBMCs. This chain's CDR3 is CASSMQVNYGYTF. The CDR3, as DNA: TGTGCCAGTAGTATGCAAGTTAACTATGGCTACACCTTC.